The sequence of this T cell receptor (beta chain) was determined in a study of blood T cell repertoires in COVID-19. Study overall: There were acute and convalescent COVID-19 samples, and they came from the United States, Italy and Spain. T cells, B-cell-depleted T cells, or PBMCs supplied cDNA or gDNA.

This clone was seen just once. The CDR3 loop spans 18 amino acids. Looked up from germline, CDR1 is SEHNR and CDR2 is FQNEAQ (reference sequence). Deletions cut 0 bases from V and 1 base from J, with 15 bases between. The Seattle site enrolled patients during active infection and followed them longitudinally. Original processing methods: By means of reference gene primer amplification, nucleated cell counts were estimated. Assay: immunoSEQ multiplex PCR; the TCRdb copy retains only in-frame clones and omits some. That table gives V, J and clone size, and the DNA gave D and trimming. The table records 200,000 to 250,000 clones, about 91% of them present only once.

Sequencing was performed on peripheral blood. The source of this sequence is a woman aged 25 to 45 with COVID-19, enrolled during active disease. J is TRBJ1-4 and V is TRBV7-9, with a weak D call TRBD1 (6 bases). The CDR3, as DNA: TGTGCCAGCAGCTTAGCCCGGGCAGAGGGGGAAACTAATGAAAAACTGTTTTTT. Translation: CASSLARAEGETNEKLFF.